This T cell receptor beta chain is drawn from a study of a mutant IDH1 vaccine in newly diagnosed glioma. Study summary: Every participant had undergone radiotherapy, temozolomide, or both before, and most underwent both. Overall study results and limits: Immune responses arising from the vaccine appeared in around 92% of patients.

As for time point: week 11, during vaccination. Topical imiquimod was applied with each vaccine dose, which held 300 ug of mutant IDH1 20-mer peptide. New WHO grade 3 or 4 IDH1-mutant, ATRX-lost astrocytomas were present in all donors. For this clone: Its antigen remains unidentified.

CDR3 length equals 14 residues. V lost 7 bases to trimming and J lost 10 bases; unmatched junction nucleotides: 9. The germline V gene has CDR1 LNHDA and CDR2 SQIVND (reference sequence). Profiled with immunoSEQ multiplex PCR; TCRdb holds only in-frame clones, not every one. This table holds 50,000 to 65,000 clones, roughly 84% found once. The chain couples TRBV19 to TRBJ1-6, with 8 bases lining up with TRBD1. Sequenced here: PBMCs, sampled from a glioma patient whose treatment included an IDH1 peptide vaccine. The sequence came from a woman aged 45-60 years with glioma. The CDR3 protein is CASKATGDYSPLHF. CDR3 sequence (DNA): TGTGCCAGTAAGGCGACAGGGGATTACTCACCCCTCCACTTT.